This T cell receptor beta chain comes out of a study of T-cell reconstitution after alpha-beta-depleted transplantation in children (dated by TCRdb to about 2016). About the investigation overall: Using TCR repertoire profiling, the study quantitatively followed how T-cell immune reconstitution unfolded in children after TCRalphabeta/CD19-depleted allogeneic hematopoietic cell transplantation. Findings and caveats that apply to the study as a whole: The frequencies of hyperexpanded clones fell over the following months, and after one year, T-cell counts and TCRbeta diversity were mostly attributed to newly produced T cells. The apparently early recovery of alphabetaT-cell counts about two months after transplant reportedly depended on only several hundred rapidly expanded clones that came from non-depleted graft cells. In some patients, the high TCRbeta diversity seen at day 60 was put down to recipient T cells and intrathymic progenitors that had survived conditioning.

For this chain, trimming is 5 bases at the V end and 0 bases at the J end, and the number of junction bases without a gene match is 2. The CDR3 runs 15 amino acids, cysteine and phenylalanine included. Of the read, only the CDR3 DNA is kept; its 45 bases are in frame from base 1. As encoded in the germline V gene (reference sequence), CDR1 is SEHNR while CDR2 is FQNEAQ. This clonotype was detected many times. The antigen it binds to is not known. Base qualities are not recorded, but no much larger clone differs from it by a single base. In the paper's terms, the treatment or condition label means: allogeneic hematopoietic cell transplantation with graft depleted of TCRalphabeta T cells and CD19 B cells. The transplant recipients were children given TCRalphabeta/CD19-depleted allogeneic hematopoietic cell grafts. Receptors were amplified or captured by PCR. TCRdb lists the instrument as Illumina HiSeq 2500. To normalize quantification of the TCRbeta repertoire, the TCR libraries were built with molecular barcoding that relied on unique molecular identifiers. TCRdb reprocessed the public reads (quality trimming at Q25 with fastp, clone calling with MiXCR) and kept in-frame beta chains. Entries are consolidated by CDR3 protein sequence, retaining the most common genes and DNA. A total of about 490,000 distinct CDR3 sequences appear in this sample, approximately 10% of them only once. The ten largest clones take up around 2% of the sample.

This receptor was obtained from a child aged 2-9 years with inherited bone marrow failure, due to receive a stem cell transplant. The material was PBMCs, obtained before TCRalphabeta/CD19-depleted stem cell transplant. The chain is made from TRBV7-9 and TRBJ2-1, with TRBD2 matching 9 junction bases. This receptor has the CDR3 CASSVLAGSYNEQFF. The bases read TGTGCCAGCAGCGTACTAGCGGGCTCCTACAATGAGCAGTTCTTC.